The source of this TCR beta chain is a study of blood T cell repertoires in COVID-19. The V segment lost 5 bases and the J segment 7 bases; nucleotides outside the gene matches: 6. From germline, CDR1 is LNHNV and CDR2 YYDKDF (reference sequence). This CDR3 has 14 residues. The data were produced by immunoSEQ multiplex PCR, yet TCRdb's version contains in-frame clones alone and is incomplete. The sample holds about 380,000 clones, around 87% seen once. Material for sequencing was peripheral blood. The chain joins TRBV15 to TRBJ2-4, with 9 bases that match TRBD2. The TCR comes from a young man with active or convalescent COVID-19. CDR3: CATSGGGALNIQYF. The CDR3 DNA sequence: TGTGCCACCAGCGGCGGGGGGGCTTTGAACATTCAGTACTTC.